This TCR beta chain appears in the sequencing data of a study of identical twins. With 2 bases clipped from V and 0 bases from J, the junction kept 4 bases outside the gene matches. The V gene's germline CDR1 is SGHAT and CDR2 FQNNGV. The length of the CDR3 is 16 residues. This clonotype was recorded a few times. Via MiXCR, TCRdb re-called the 5' RACE reads, giving one row per CDR3 protein. The sample records 250,000 or so distinct CDR3 sequences, about 8.3% being singletons. The data were also submitted as part of a second study, on yellow fever vaccine responses in identical twins.

V and J are TRBV11-2 and TRBJ2-1; 7 nucleotides agree with TRBD2. Sequencing was carried out using CD8+ T cells sorted from blood. The receptor was isolated from a woman under 30 in good health. This chain's CDR3 is CASSLSSGISYNEQFF. As DNA, the CDR3 is TGTGCCAGCAGCTTATCGAGCGGGATCTCCTACAATGAGCAGTTCTTC.